This entry lists 19 T cell receptor beta chains sequenced from one sample in a study of blood T cells in healthy people across ages. A sample-barcoded 5' primer and a J-beta primer mix were used in a second PCR of roughly 6 to 11 cycles. In TCRdb, the 5' RACE reads were re-called with MiXCR into one record per CDR3 protein. The sample records about 1 million distinct CDR3 sequences, 40% to 55% being singletons. Sample: blood. These receptors were taken from an older woman in good health.

To note about this clonotype: The junction differs from germline at one of its ends, possibly a read error. The chain uses TRBV27 and TRBJ2-1, with D possibly being TRBD2 (5 bases). Germline CDR1 reads MNHEY; CDR2 reads SMNVEV (reference sequence). The CDR3 is 15 residues long. CDR3 sequence: CAGSKETELEDEQFF. CDR3 bases: TGTGCCGGCAGTAAGGAAACAGAACTAGAAGATGAGCAGTTCTTC.

This clonotype has only a few counts. The V gene is TRBV3-1, the J gene TRBJ1-2; D gene unclear. Trimming took off 3 bases at V and 4 bases at J, with 12 bases between the two ends. Germline assignment: CDR1 LGHDT and CDR2 YNNKEL (reference sequence). This CDR3 contains 14 residues. The CDR3 nucleotides read TGTGCCAGCAGCCAGGCCGCGGTTGTCTATGGCTACACCTTC. It translates to CASSQAAVVYGYTF.

The V call is TRBV24-1, the J call TRBJ2-1, with D perhaps matching TRBD1 or TRBD2 (5 bases each). CDR1 and CDR2 (germline): KGHDR, SFDVKD. CDR3 length: 16 amino acids. Trimming took 3 bases from V and 1 from J, leaving 12 bases between them. CDR3 bases: TGTGCCACCAGTGATCCCGGGACGGCGTCCTACAATGAGCAGTTCTTC. Translated, it gives CATSDPGTASYNEQFF.

The rearrangement links TRBV6-5 to TRBJ2-7; 8 bases fit TRBD2. From germline, CDR1 is MNHEY and CDR2 SVGAGI. CDR3 length equals 13 residues. With 4 bases clipped from V and 6 bases from J, the junction kept 5 bases outside the gene matches. CDR3 region: CASSSAGVGEQYF. The CDR3 bases are TGTGCCAGCAGTTCAGCGGGGGTGGGCGAGCAGTACTTC.

The table lists this clonotype with a few counts. This sequence joins TRBV6-5 and TRBJ2-5; perhaps D is TRBD1 or TRBD2 (5 bases each). Germline CDR1 reads MNHEY; CDR2 reads SVGAGI. Trimming stripped 0 bases from V and 1 base from J, with 12 bases between. The CDR3 runs to 16 residues. The CDR3 DNA reads as TGTGCCAGCAGTTACTCGGGACGAGCAGTCCAAGAGACCCAGTACTTC. Its protein product is CASSYSGRAVQETQYF.

V is TRBV12-3 or TRBV12-4 and J is TRBJ2-1; unclear D gene. The CDR3 has 15 amino acids. The V end was cut by 7 bases, the J end by 5 bases, with 18 bases between. CDR3 region: CASTIHRTENNEQFF. The CDR3 DNA sequence: TGTGCCAGCACCATACATCGGACCGAAAACAATGAGCAGTTCTTC.

V gene TRBV12-3 or TRBV12-4 combines with J gene TRBJ2-4; TRBD1 matches at 10 bases. With V trimmed by 1 base and J by 1 base, 4 bases remained unmatched. There are 17 residues in the CDR3. Written as DNA, the CDR3 is TGTGCCAGCAGTTTAGGACAGGGGGCAAGGGCCAAAAACATTCAGTACTTC. Amino acid sequence: CASSLGQGARAKNIQYF.

This clonotype has a handful of counts. The rearrangement joins TRBV9 to TRBJ2-7; D is possibly TRBD2 (6 bases). Germline loops: CDR1 SGDLS, CDR2 YYNGEE. Deletions cut 0 bases from V and 4 bases from J, with 11 bases between. This CDR3 is built from 14 residues. In nucleotides, the CDR3 is TGTGCCAGCAGCGTAGCTCTGGGAGGTTACGAGCAGTACTTC. Its protein is CASSVALGGYEQYF.

The CDR3, as DNA: TGTGCCAGCACGCTACTAGCGGGAGTTGAGACCCAGTACTTC. Its translation: CASTLLAGVETQYF. The rearrangement links TRBV6-1 to TRBJ2-7, with 11 bases that match TRBD2. Judging by the DNA end, TRBJ2-5 fits better; the J call may be wrong. Germline CDR1 MNHNS, CDR2 SASEGT. This CDR3 has 14 residues.

This clonotype has more than one count but fewer than ten. The chain combines TRBV6-5 with TRBJ2-7, with D maybe TRBD1 (7 bases). This CDR3 is 15 amino acids long. CDR1 is MNHEY and CDR2 is SVGAGI in the germline V gene. V lost 2 bases to trimming and J lost 1 base, with 12 bases between them. In DNA form, the CDR3 reads TGTGCCAGCAGTTACGGATCAGGGGGGTCCTACGAGCAGTACTTC. As protein: CASSYGSGGSYEQYF.

V and J are TRBV29-1 and TRBJ1-4, with D possibly TRBD1 on 6 matching bases. The CDR3 sequence is 13 residues long. The germline V and J ends were trimmed by 6 bases and 5 bases, with 13 bases remaining between them. Germline V gene lookup returns CDR1 SQVTM and CDR2 ANQGSEA. CDR3 DNA: TGCAGCGTGGGACACAGACTCAATGAAAAACTGTTTTTT. It is translated as CSVGHRLNEKLFF.

V usage is TRBV27 and J usage is TRBJ2-2; a weak D match, TRBD1 (6 bases). This CDR3 has 14 amino acids. Germline CDR1 reads MNHEY; CDR2 reads SMNVEV (reference sequence). Trimming removed 5 bases at V and 5 bases at J, with 12 bases between. The CDR3 sequence: CASSRGGWTGELFF. CDR3 bases: TGTGCCAGCAGTCGAGGGGGTTGGACCGGGGAGCTGTTTTTT.

The rearrangement links TRBV29-1 to TRBJ1-2; D gene ambiguous. This CDR3 contains 12 residues. In germline, CDR1 is SQVTM, CDR2 ANQGSEA. Trimming removed 4 bases at V and 2 bases at J, with 8 bases between. The CDR3 nucleotides read TGCAGCGTTGTCGAGGGAAACTATGGCTACACCTTC. It codes for CSVVEGNYGYTF.

The V call is TRBV27, the J call TRBJ2-7, with D maybe TRBD1 (5 bases). Trimming left V 0 bases short and J 3 bases short, with 15 bases between. Germline V gene data show CDR1 as MNHEY and CDR2 as SMNVEV (reference sequence). The length of the CDR3 is 16 residues. The CDR3 DNA reads as TGTGCCAGCAGTTTATCCCCGGGCCGGACAAACTACGAGCAGTACTTC. Translation: CASSLSPGRTNYEQYF.

CDR3 sequence reads: CASLPEIATDTQYF. Written as DNA, the CDR3 is TGTGCCAGCCTCCCGGAAATAGCCACAGATACGCAGTATTTT. The V call is TRBV28, the J call TRBJ2-3, with D hard to call. Germline-derived CDR1 and CDR2 are MDHEN and SYDVKM. The CDR3 has 14 residues. The V end lost 8 bases, the J end lost 2 bases, and 14 bases lay between the germline ends.

This clonotype appeared a few times. This rearrangement joins TRBV28 to TRBJ1-3; D unresolved. The V gene lost 8 bases and the J gene lost 0 bases, with 8 bases spanning the gap. Germline-derived CDR1 and CDR2 are MDHEN and SYDVKM. CDR3 length: 13 amino acids. The CDR3 sequence is CASEGPSGNTIYF. In nucleotides, the CDR3 is TGTGCCAGCGAGGGTCCCTCTGGAAACACCATATATTTT. Full variable domain (rest looked up from reference TRBV28 and TRBJ1-3): DVKVTQSSRYLVKRTGEKVFLECVQDMDHENMFWYRQDPGLGLRLIYFSYDVKMKEKGDIPEGYSVSREKKERFSLILESASTNQTSMYLCASEGPSGNTIYFGEGSWLTVV.

This clonotype was seen a single time. The CDR3 DNA sequence: TGTGCCAGCAGTTTAATGGTCAATCAGCCCCAGCATTTT. This gives the protein CASSLMVNQPQHF. V gene TRBV27 combines with J gene TRBJ1-5, with no clear D. The germline CDR1 and CDR2 sequences are MNHEY and SMNVEV (reference sequence). V was shortened by 2 bases and J by 3 bases, with 5 bases between the two germline ends. The CDR3 has 13 amino acids.

For this clonotype: One end of the junction varies from germline; a read error may be responsible. The chain employs TRBV20-1 and TRBJ1-3; 8 positions agree with TRBD1. The CDR3 contains 13 residues. Germline V lookup: CDR1 DFQATT, CDR2 SNEGSKA (reference sequence). The CDR3 loop reads CSAGQGSENTIYF. The DNA for the CDR3 is TGCAGTGCTGGACAGGGTTCTGAAAACACCATATATTTT.

Only a few counts were recorded for this clonotype. The chain carries TRBV6-5 and TRBJ2-5; D possibly corresponds to TRBD1 (6 bases). The V end lost 6 bases, the J end lost 4 bases, and 18 bases lay between the germline ends. Germline assignment: CDR1 MNHEY and CDR2 SVGAGI. This CDR3 comprises 15 residues. The CDR3 protein is CASRSGTPRGETQYF. In nucleotides, the CDR3 is TGTGCCAGCAGGTCCGGGACACCGAGGGGAGAGACCCAGTACTTC.